This TCR beta chain came from a study of CD8 T cells in Susac syndrome. This clonotype occurred once. The CDR3 contains 15 residues. Germline V CDR1 and CDR2: LNHNV, YYDKDF (reference sequence). Trimming removed 0 bases at V and 2 bases at J, with 10 bases between. Reverse transcription used about 0.45 to 1 ug RNA and random hexamers. Each CDR3 protein is one row after TCRdb ran MiXCR on the immunoSEQ multiplex PCR reads. The sample comprises 150,000 to 200,000 distinct CDR3 sequences, approximately 94% of which are singletons, and roughly 0.093% rests with the top ten. This receptor was identified in a human donor with Susac syndrome. Material for sequencing was CD4+ T cells from PBMCs. The chain employs TRBV15 and TRBJ2-5; the D gene is possibly TRBD2 (7 bases). CDR3 in amino acids: CATSRDRGAQETQYF. DNA for the CDR3: TGTGCCACCAGCAGAGATCGGGGGGCTCAAGAGACCCAGTACTTC.